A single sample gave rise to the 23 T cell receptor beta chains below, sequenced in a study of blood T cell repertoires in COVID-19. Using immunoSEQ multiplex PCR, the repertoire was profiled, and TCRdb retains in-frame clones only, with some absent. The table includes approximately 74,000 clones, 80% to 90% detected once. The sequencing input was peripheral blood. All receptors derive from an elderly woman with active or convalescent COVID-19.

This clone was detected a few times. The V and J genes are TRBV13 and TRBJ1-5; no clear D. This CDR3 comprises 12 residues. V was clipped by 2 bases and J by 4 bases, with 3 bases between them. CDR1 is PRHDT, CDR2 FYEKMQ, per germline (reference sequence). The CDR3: CASSLRNQPQHF. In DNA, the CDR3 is TGTGCCAGCAGCTTACGGAATCAGCCCCAGCATTTT.

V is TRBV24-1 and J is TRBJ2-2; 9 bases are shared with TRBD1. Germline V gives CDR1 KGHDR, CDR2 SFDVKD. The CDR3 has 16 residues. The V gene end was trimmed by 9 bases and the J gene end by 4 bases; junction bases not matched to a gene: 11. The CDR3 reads CATGDPGQGVTGELFF. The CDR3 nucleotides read TGTGCCACCGGGGATCCGGGACAGGGTGTCACCGGGGAGCTGTTTTTT.

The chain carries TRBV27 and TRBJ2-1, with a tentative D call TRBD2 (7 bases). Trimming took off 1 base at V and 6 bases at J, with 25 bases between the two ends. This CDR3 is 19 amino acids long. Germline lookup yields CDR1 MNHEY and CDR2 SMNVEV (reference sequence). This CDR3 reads CASSLLSRGGSRQSNEQFF. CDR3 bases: TGTGCCAGCAGTTTATTAAGTCGCGGGGGCTCTAGGCAGTCCAATGAGCAGTTCTTC.

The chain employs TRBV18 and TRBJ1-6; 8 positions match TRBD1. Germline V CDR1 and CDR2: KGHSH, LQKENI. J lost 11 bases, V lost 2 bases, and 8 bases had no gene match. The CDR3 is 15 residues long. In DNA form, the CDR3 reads TGTGCCAGCTCACCAGAGTCAGGGGGCGGTACACCCCTCCACTTT. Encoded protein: CASSPESGGGTPLHF.

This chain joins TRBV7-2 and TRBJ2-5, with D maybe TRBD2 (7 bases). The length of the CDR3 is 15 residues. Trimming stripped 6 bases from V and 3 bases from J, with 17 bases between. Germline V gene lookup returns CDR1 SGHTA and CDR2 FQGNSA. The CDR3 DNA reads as TGTGCCAGCAGGGGGTGGGAGGGGGAGAAAGAGACCCAGTACTTC. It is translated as CASRGWEGEKETQYF. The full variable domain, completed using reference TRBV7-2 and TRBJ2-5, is GAGVSQSPSNKVTEKGKDVELRCDPISGHTALYWYRQSLGQGLEFLIYFQGNSAPDKSGLPSDRFSAERTGGSVSTLTIQRTQQEDSAVYLCASRGWEGEKETQYFGPGTRLLVL.

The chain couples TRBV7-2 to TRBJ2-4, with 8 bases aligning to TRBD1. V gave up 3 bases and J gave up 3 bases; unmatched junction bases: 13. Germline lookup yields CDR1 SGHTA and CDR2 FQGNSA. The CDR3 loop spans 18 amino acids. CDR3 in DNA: TGTGCCAGCAGCTTGTTCCCCCAGGGGGCTTTCGACAAAAACATTCAGTACTTC. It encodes CASSLFPQGAFDKNIQYF.

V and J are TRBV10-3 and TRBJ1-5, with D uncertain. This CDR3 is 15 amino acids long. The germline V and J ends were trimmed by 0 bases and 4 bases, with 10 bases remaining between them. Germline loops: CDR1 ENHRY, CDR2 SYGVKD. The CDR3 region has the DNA TGTGCCATCAGTGAGTCGATTCGCGGGAATCAGCCCCAGCATTTT. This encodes CAISESIRGNQPQHF.

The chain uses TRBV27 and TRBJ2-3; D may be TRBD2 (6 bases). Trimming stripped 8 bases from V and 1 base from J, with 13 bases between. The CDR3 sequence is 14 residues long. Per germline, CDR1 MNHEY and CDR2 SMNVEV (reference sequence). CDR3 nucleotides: TGTGCCAGCCCGGCTGGGGGGTGCACAGATACGCAGTATTTT. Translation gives CASPAGGCTDTQYF.

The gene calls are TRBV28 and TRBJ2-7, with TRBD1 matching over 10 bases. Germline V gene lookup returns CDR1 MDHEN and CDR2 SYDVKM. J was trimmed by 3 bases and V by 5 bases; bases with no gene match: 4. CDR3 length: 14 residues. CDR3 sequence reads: CASSQGQGIYEQYF. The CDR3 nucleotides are TGTGCCAGCAGTCAGGGACAGGGGATCTACGAGCAGTACTTC.

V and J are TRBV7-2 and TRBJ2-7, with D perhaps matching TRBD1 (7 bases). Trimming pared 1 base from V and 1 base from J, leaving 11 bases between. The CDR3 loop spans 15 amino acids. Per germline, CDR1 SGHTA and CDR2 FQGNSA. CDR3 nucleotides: TGTGCCAGCAGCTTAGTGGCAGGGGGGTCCTACGAGCAGTACTTC. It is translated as CASSLVAGGSYEQYF. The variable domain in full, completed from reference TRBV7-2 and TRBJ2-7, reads GAGVSQSPSNKVTEKGKDVELRCDPISGHTALYWYRQSLGQGLEFLIYFQGNSAPDKSGLPSDRFSAERTGGSVSTLTIQRTQQEDSAVYLCASSLVAGGSYEQYFGPGTRLTVT.

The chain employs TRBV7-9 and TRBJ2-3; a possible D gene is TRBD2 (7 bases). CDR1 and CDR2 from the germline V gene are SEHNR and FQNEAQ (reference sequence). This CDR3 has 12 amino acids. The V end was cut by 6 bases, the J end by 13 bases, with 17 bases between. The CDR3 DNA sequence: TGTGCCAGCAGGGAGGGGGGGAACAGGGAGTATTTT. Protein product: CASREGGNREYF.

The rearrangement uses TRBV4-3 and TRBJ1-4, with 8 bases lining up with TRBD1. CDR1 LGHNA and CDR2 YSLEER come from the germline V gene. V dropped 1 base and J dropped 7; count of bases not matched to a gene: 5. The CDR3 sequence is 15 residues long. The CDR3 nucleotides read TGCGCCAGCAGCCAAGCAGGGGGCTGGAGTGAAAAACTGTTTTTT. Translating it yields CASSQAGGWSEKLFF.

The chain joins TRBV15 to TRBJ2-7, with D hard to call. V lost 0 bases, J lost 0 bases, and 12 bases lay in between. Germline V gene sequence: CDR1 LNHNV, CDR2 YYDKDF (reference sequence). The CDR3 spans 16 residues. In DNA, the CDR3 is TGTGCCACCAGCAGAGATCACCGCGGCTCCTCCTACGAGCAGTACTTC. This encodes CATSRDHRGSSYEQYF.

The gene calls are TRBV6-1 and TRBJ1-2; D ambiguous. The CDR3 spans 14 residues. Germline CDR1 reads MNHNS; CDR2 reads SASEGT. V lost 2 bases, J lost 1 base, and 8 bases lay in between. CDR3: CASSESGFNYGYTF. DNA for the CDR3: TGTGCCAGCAGTGAATCGGGATTTAACTATGGCTACACCTTC.

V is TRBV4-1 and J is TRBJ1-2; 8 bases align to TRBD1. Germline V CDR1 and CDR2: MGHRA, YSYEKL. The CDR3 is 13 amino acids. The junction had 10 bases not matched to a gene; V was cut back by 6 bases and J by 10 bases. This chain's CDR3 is CASRRSGGEVYTF. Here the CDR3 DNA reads TGCGCCAGCAGGAGATCAGGGGGCGAAGTCTACACCTTC.

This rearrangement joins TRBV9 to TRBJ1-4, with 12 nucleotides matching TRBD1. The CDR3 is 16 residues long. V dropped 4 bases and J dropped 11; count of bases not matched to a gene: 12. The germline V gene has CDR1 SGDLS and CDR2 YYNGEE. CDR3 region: CASSFPGTGGSLKLFF. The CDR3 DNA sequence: TGTGCCAGCAGCTTCCCCGGGACAGGGGGCTCTCTGAAACTGTTTTTT.

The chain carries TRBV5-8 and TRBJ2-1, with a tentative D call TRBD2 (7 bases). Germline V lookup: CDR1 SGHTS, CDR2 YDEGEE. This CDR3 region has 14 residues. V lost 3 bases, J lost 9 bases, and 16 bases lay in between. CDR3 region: CASSWDQGGGEQFF. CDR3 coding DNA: TGTGCCAGCAGCTGGGACCAGGGAGGGGGTGAGCAGTTCTTC.

For the CDR3, the DNA is TGTGCCAGTAGCGGGAGCGCAGATACGCAGTATTTT. As protein: CASSGSADTQYF. This sequence joins TRBV19 and TRBJ2-3, with a possible D match to TRBD2 (6 bases). The germline CDR1 and CDR2 sequences are LNHDA and SQIVND (reference sequence). The CDR3 is 12 amino acids. V was shortened by 6 bases and J by 4 bases, with 8 bases between the two germline ends.

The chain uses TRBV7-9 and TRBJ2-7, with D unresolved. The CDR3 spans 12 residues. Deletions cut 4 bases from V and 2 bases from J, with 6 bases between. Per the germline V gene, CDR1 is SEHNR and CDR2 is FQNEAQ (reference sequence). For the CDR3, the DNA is TGTGCCAGCAGCTACTTCGCCTACGAGCAGTACTTC. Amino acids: CASSYFAYEQYF. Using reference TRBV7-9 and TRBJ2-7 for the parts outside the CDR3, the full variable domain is DTGVSQNPRHKITKRGQNVTFRCDPISEHNRLYWYRQTLGQGPEFLTYFQNEAQLEKSRLLSDRFSAERPKGSFSTLEIQRTEQGDSAMYLCASSYFAYEQYFGPGTRLTVT.

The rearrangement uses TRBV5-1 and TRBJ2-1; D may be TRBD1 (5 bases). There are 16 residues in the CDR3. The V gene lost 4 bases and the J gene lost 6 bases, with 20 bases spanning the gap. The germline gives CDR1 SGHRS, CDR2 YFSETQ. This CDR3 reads CASSVQGSTQSNEQFF. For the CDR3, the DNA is TGCGCCAGCAGCGTGCAGGGCTCGACCCAGTCCAATGAGCAGTTCTTC.

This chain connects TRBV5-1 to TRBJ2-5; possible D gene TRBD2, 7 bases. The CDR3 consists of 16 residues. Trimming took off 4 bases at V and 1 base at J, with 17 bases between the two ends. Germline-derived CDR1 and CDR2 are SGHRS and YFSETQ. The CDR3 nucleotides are TGCGCCAGCAGCCTGAGCGGGGAAGGGGGCCAAGAGACCCAGTACTTC. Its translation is CASSLSGEGGQETQYF.

This CDR3 reads CASHTLARQGEAFF. The CDR3 nucleotides are TGTGCCAGCCATACCCTTGCCCGACAGGGGGAAGCTTTCTTT. The chain employs TRBV28 and TRBJ1-1; 8 nucleotides line up with TRBD1. Germline values: CDR1 MDHEN, CDR2 SYDVKM. CDR3 size: 14 residues. V lost 8 bases and J lost 8; bases outside the gene matches: 13.

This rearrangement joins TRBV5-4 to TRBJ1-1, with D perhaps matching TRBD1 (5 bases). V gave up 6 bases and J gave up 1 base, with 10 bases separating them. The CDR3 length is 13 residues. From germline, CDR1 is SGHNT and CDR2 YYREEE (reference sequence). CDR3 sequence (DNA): TGTGCCAGCACCTTCGGGGGGAACACTGAAGCTTTCTTT. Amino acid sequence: CASTFGGNTEAFF. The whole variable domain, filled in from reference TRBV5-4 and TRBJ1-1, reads ETGVTQSPTHLIKTRGQQVTLRCSSQSGHNTVSWYQQALGQGPQFIFQYYREEENGRGNFPPRFSGLQFPNYSSELNVNALELDDSALYLCASTFGGNTEAFFGQGTRLTVV.